This TCR beta chain was identified during a study of early T cells in non-severe SARS-CoV-2 infection. Background on the study: Chains were unpaired, as sequencing was done on bulk RNA from unsorted whole blood.

Overall study findings and caveats: The VDJdb matching leaned toward anti-spike CD8 responses and overlooked private and CD4 specificities.

The sample holds many counts of this clonotype. Its antigen is as yet unknown. Individual cDNA molecules carried attached unique molecular identifiers. In TCRdb, the 5' RACE reads were re-called with MiXCR into one record per CDR3 protein. The data hold roughly 99,000 distinct CDR3 sequences, with roughly 12% observed a single time. Germline V lookup: CDR1 MDHEN, CDR2 SYDVKM. This CDR3 is built from 15 residues. V was pared by 2 bases and J by 6 bases, with 9 bases of the junction left unmatched. The specimen comprised whole blood, sampled at baseline. The sequence came from an adult who was a healthcare worker with PCR-confirmed SARS-CoV-2 infection or an uninfected control (not recorded which). The chain employs TRBV28 and TRBJ2-7; 8 nucleotides align to TRBD1. Written as DNA, the CDR3 is TGTGCCAGCAGTTTAAGGACAGGGCCCATTGGCGAGCAGTACTTC. Protein sequence: CASSLRTGPIGEQYF.